This T cell receptor beta chain was profiled in a study of blood T cells in healthy people across ages. Study-wide findings and caveats: Naive CD4+ cells and diversity were both higher in long-lived donors than in aged donors.

A second PCR of roughly 6 to 12 cycles used a sample-barcoded 5' primer and a J-beta primer mix. A 12-random-nucleotide template-switch adaptor tagged each cDNA molecule. TCRdb reprocessed the 5' RACE reads with MiXCR, giving one entry per CDR3 protein. The data hold 600,000 to 900,000 distinct CDR3 sequences, with roughly 26% observed a single time. The CDR3 has 13 amino acids. Trimming shortened V by 3 bases and J by 6 bases, and 9 bases separated the two germline ends. CDR1 and CDR2 from the germline V gene are DFQATT and SNEGSKA (reference sequence). Notes on this clonotype: The antigen remains unidentified. The CDR3 does not close with the conserved phenylalanine or tryptophan, likely indicating a read error.

A further study also used this sample, focusing on T cells of mothers and their children. That report adds: Related mother-child pairs shared slightly more overlap than unrelated pairs, but the difference was non-significant.

The sample consisted of blood. The chain recombines TRBV20-1 with TRBJ1-6; D possibly corresponds to TRBD1 (5 bases). The TCR sequence derives from a boy aged 10-17 years in good health. The CDR3 spells CSASRQPNSPLHL. CDR3 DNA: TGCAGTGCTAGTCGACAGCCTAATTCACCCCTCCACCTT.